The 9 T cell receptor beta chains presented below share a single source sample, sequenced in a study of T-cell reconstitution after alpha-beta-depleted transplantation in children. The authors prepared the TCRbeta library with unique molecular identifiers. MiXCR, run by TCRdb on the PCR reads, gives a single entry per CDR3 protein. Altogether 700,000 to 850,000 distinct CDR3 sequences are present, 16% being singletons, with the ten largest covering around 5%. The source was PBMCs, mostly from graft donor cells, collected 360 days after TCRalphabeta/CD19-depleted stem cell transplant. Receptor source: a male patient younger than 18 who had a stem cell transplant for acute lymphoblastic leukemia, so the T cells may come from the graft donor.

The J gene is TRBJ2-7, the V gene TRBV19, with no clear D. The CDR3 loop spans 12 amino acids. Germline-derived CDR1 and CDR2 are LNHDA and SQIVND (reference sequence). The V and J ends lost 8 bases and 5 bases respectively, with 13 bases between them. The CDR3 DNA reads TGTGCCAGTTCGGACCAAGGCAACGAGCAGTACTTC. Translation: CASSDQGNEQYF.

Ten or more counts support this clonotype. V and J are TRBV20-1 and TRBJ1-1; the D gene is possibly TRBD1 (6 bases). There are 13 residues in the CDR3. Germline-derived CDR1 and CDR2 are DFQATT and SNEGSKA (reference sequence). Trimming took off 1 base at V and 2 bases at J, with 8 bases between the two ends. The chain's CDR3 is CSARVQGNTEAFF. The CDR3 coding sequence is TGCAGTGCTAGAGTACAGGGAAACACTGAAGCTTTCTTT.

This clonotype occurred a few times. The gene calls are TRBV9 and TRBJ2-2; 11 positions agree with TRBD2. There are 14 residues in the CDR3. V lost 4 bases, J lost 7 bases, and 3 bases stayed unmatched. Germline V gene sequence: CDR1 SGDLS, CDR2 YYNGEE. The CDR3 protein is CASSLTSGIGELFF. The CDR3 DNA sequence: TGTGCCAGCAGCCTGACTAGCGGGATCGGGGAGCTGTTTTTT.

This clonotype was observed a handful of times. This chain connects TRBV7-6 to TRBJ2-1; D is undetermined. Germline V gene lookup returns CDR1 SGHVS and CDR2 FNYEAQ. The V end was cut by 4 bases, the J end by 4 bases, with 11 bases between. CDR3 size: 14 residues. CDR3 in amino acids: CASSSQTGYNEQFF. CDR3 DNA sequence: TGTGCCAGCAGCTCCCAAACTGGATACAATGAGCAGTTCTTC.

This clonotype appeared once. The chain uses TRBV6-4 and TRBJ2-1; tentative D call: TRBD2 (6 bases). V lost 0 bases, J lost 1 base, and 13 bases lay in between. CDR1 MRHNA and CDR2 SNTAGT come from the germline V gene. This CDR3 region has 17 residues. The CDR3 region is CASSDSTGSASYNEQFF. DNA for the CDR3: TGTGCCAGCAGTGACTCGACCGGGAGCGCGTCCTACAATGAGCAGTTCTTC.

This clonotype was observed a handful of times. The chain couples TRBV10-1 to TRBJ2-1; 7 nucleotides line up with TRBD2. V gave up 8 bases and J gave up 4 bases; unmatched junction bases: 17. CDR1 and CDR2 (germline): WNHNN, SYGVQD (reference sequence). There are 17 residues in the CDR3. This CDR3 is CASVRSGRRIKYNEQFF. The CDR3 nucleotides read TGCGCCAGCGTTCGTAGCGGGCGACGAATAAAATACAATGAGCAGTTCTTC.

This sequence joins TRBV3-1 and TRBJ2-3; D is uncertain. Trimming stripped 8 bases from V and 2 bases from J, with 14 bases between. The germline V gene has CDR1 LGHDT and CDR2 YNNKEL (reference sequence). The CDR3 contains 14 residues. CDR3 in DNA: TGTGCCAGCGCGACCCGACTTTTCACAGATACGCAGTATTTT. Translating it yields CASATRLFTDTQYF.

The chain is built from TRBV7-8 and TRBJ2-3, with 8 bases that match TRBD2. The CDR3 has 18 amino acids. Looked up from germline, CDR1 is SGHVS and CDR2 is FQNEAQ. The V segment lost 0 bases and the J segment 2 bases; nucleotides outside the gene matches: 10. The chain's CDR3 is CASSLARGGLLYTDTQYF. CDR3 bases: TGTGCCAGCAGCTTAGCACGCGGGGGGCTCCTATACACAGATACGCAGTATTTT.

The DNA for the CDR3 is TGTGCCAGCGGACAGGGCATAAGGAACTATGGCTACACCTTC. Amino acids: CASGQGIRNYGYTF. The chain uses TRBV6-5 and TRBJ1-2; 8 bases line up with TRBD1. The CDR3 contains 14 residues. V shed 8 bases, J shed 2 bases, and the junction held 7 bases outside the gene matches. The germline gives CDR1 MNHEY, CDR2 SVGAGI.